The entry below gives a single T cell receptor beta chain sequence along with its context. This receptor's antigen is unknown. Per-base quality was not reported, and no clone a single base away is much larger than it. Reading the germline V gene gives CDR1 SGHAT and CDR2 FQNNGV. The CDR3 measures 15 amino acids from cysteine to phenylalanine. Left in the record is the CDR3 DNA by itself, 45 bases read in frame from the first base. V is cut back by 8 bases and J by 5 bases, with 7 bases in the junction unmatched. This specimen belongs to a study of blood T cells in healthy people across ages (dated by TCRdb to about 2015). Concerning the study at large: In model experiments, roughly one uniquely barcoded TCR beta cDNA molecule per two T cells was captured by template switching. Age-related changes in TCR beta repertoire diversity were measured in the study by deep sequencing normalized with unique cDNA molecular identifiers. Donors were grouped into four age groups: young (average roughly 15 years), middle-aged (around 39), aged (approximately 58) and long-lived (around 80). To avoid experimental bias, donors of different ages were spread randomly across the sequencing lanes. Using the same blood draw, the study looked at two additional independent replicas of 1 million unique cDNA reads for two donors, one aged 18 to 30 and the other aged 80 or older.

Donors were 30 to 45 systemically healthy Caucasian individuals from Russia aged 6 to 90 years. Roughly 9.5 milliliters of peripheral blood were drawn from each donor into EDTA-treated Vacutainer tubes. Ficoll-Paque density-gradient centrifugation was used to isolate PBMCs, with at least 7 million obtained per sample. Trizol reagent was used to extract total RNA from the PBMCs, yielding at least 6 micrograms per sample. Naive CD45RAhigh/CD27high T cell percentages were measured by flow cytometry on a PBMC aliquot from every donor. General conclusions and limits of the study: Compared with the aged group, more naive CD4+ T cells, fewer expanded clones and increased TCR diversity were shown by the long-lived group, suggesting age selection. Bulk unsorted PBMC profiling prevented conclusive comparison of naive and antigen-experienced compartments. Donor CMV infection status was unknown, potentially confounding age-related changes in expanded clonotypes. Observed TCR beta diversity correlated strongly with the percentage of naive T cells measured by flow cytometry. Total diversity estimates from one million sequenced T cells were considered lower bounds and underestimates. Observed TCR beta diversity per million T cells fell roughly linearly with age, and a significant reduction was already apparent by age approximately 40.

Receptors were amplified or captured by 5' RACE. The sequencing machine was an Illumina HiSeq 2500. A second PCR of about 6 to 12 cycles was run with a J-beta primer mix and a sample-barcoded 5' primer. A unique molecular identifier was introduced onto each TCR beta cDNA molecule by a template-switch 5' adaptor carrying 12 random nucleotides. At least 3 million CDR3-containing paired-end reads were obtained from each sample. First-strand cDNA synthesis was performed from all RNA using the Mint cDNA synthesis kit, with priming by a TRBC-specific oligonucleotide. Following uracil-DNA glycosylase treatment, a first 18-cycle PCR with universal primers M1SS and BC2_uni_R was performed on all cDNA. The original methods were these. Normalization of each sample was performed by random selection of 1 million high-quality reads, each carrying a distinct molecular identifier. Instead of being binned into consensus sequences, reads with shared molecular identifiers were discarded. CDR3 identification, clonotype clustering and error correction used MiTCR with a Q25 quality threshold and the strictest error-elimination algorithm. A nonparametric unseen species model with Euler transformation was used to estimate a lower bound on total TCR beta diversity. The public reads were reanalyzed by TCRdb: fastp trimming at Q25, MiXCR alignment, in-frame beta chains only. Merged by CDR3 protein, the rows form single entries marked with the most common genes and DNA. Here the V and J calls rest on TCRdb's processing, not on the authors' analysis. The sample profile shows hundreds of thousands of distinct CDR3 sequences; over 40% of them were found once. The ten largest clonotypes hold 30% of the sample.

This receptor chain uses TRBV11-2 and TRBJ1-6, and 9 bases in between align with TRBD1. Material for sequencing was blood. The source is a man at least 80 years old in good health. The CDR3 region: CASGPGQGNNSPLHF. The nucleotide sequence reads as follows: TGTGCCAGCGGACCGGGACAGGGTAATAATTCACCCCTCCACTTT.